A selection of T cell receptor beta chains follows, all from one sample in a study of multiple sclerosis patients with progressive multifocal leukoencephalopathy. Sequencing was performed with immunoSEQ multiplex PCR; in TCRdb, only in-frame clones are kept and a portion is missing. This sample has 31,000 or so clones, with approximately 88% found just once. Here the sequenced sample was PBMCs, taken from a patient treated with natalizumab. These receptors were collected from a woman aged 40 to 50 with progressive multifocal leukoencephalopathy. CDR3s include the opening cysteine and the closing phenylalanine or tryptophan. The order of the fields is CDR3 DNA, CDR3 protein, D gene, V gene, J gene, clone size. The D gene is left open where the match is weak. Size is stated for part of the rows, as once, few or many counts, or as a class when the clone is expanded.

DNA: TGTGCCAGCAGCGTTTCACAGGGGGCAAGGCGGGTCCCCTCCTACAATGAGCAGTTCTTC
CDR3: CASSVSQGARRVPSYNEQFF
D: TRBD1
V: TRBV9
J: TRBJ2-1
size: once

DNA: TGTGCCAGCAGCCAATTTGGGAGTGAGCAGTACTTC
CDR3: CASSQFGSEQYF
D: NA
V: TRBV16
J: TRBJ2-7
size: medium-sized

DNA: TGTGCCAGCAGTTACGATGGGGGCTTCAACACTGAAGCTTTCTTT
CDR3: CASSYDGGFNTEAFF
D: NA
V: TRBV6-5
J: TRBJ1-1
size: NA

DNA: TGTGCCAGCAGCTTAGTCCTGGACAGCACAGATACGCAGTATTTT
CDR3: CASSLVLDSTDTQYF
D: NA
V: TRBV13
J: TRBJ2-3
size: NA

DNA: TGTGCCAGCAGTAGTGACAGGGGGCGTGCCGGGGAGCTGTTTTTT
CDR3: CASSSDRGRAGELFF
D: TRBD1
V: TRBV2
J: TRBJ2-2
size: NA

DNA: TGTGCCAGCAGCTTAGCCGGAGCACCCAACAATGAGCAGTTCTTC
CDR3: CASSLAGAPNNEQFF
D: NA
V: TRBV7-9
J: TRBJ2-1
size: NA

DNA: TGTGCCAGCAGTTATCGGGTTTTGAACACTGAAGCTTTCTTT
CDR3: CASSYRVLNTEAFF
D: NA
V: TRBV27
J: TRBJ1-1
size: NA

DNA: TGTGCCAGCAGTTTCGGGCAGGGGGCCTACAATGAGCAGTTCTTC
CDR3: CASSFGQGAYNEQFF
D: TRBD1
V: TRBV27
J: TRBJ2-1
size: once

DNA: TGTGCCAGCAGTTACGATGGCTACGAGCAGTACTTC
CDR3: CASSYDGYEQYF
D: NA
V: TRBV6-5
J: TRBJ2-7
size: NA

DNA: TGCAGCGTGGGACTAGCGGGAGTCGAGCAGTACTTC
CDR3: CSVGLAGVEQYF
D: TRBD2
V: TRBV29-1
J: TRBJ2-7
size: once

DNA: TGTGCCAGCAGCTACACCATTAACACTGAAGCTTTCTTT
CDR3: CASSYTINTEAFF
D: NA
V: TRBV5-6
J: TRBJ1-1
size: NA

DNA: TGTGCCAGCAGCTCAAGAGCCGGGACAGGGAACACCGGGGAGCTGTTTTTT
CDR3: CASSSRAGTGNTGELFF
D: TRBD1
V: TRBV11-3
J: TRBJ2-2
size: NA

DNA: TGTGCCAGCAGGTATGGGGGGGGCCGTGGAAACACCATATATTTT
CDR3: CASRYGGGRGNTIYF
D: NA
V: TRBV7-2
J: TRBJ1-3
size: once

DNA: TGTGCCAGCACTTATAAAGTAGTGGGGCAGCCCCAGCATTTT
CDR3: CASTYKVVGQPQHF
D: NA
V: TRBV2
J: TRBJ1-5
size: NA

DNA: TGTGCCAGCAGCCCGGCGAGCTCCTATAATTCACCCCTCCACTTT
CDR3: CASSPASSYNSPLHF
D: NA
V: TRBV5-4
J: TRBJ1-6
size: NA

DNA: TGTGCCAGCAGGACCGGGACAGTCTCCGAGCAGTACTTC
CDR3: CASRTGTVSEQYF
D: TRBD1
V: TRBV28
J: TRBJ2-7
size: NA

DNA: TGTGCCAGCAGTTTAATCAGGGTCTCTGGGGCCAACGTCCTGACTTTC
CDR3: CASSLIRVSGANVLTF
D: NA
V: TRBV28
J: TRBJ2-6
size: NA

DNA: TGTGCCTGGAGCCAAACTGGAAACACCATATATTTT
CDR3: CAWSQTGNTIYF
D: NA
V: TRBV30
J: TRBJ1-3
size: NA

DNA: TGTGCCAGCACCCCAACGATGGGCTCCTCGGAGACCCAGTACTTC
CDR3: CASTPTMGSSETQYF
D: NA
V: TRBV7-8
J: TRBJ2-5
size: once

DNA: TGTGCCAGCAGCTTGGATACTACCGAGTACAATGAGCAGTTCTTC
CDR3: CASSLDTTEYNEQFF
D: NA
V: TRBV5-4
J: TRBJ2-1
size: NA

DNA: TGTGCCAGCAGCGTAGGAAACTCTGGGGCCAACGTCCTGACTTTC
CDR3: CASSVGNSGANVLTF
D: NA
V: TRBV9
J: TRBJ2-6
size: NA

DNA: TGTGCCAGCAGCTTGGGAGCAGGGGGGTACGAGCAGTGCTTC
CDR3: CASSLGAGGYEQCF
D: NA
V: TRBV5-4
J: TRBJ2-7
size: once

DNA: TGCGCCAGCAGCCGGTGGCAGTTTAGCAATCAGCCCCAGCATTTT
CDR3: CASSRWQFSNQPQHF
D: NA
V: TRBV4-1
J: TRBJ1-5
size: NA

DNA: TGTGCCTGGAAGCAGGTGAGCACTGAAGCTTTCTTT
CDR3: CAWKQVSTEAFF
D: NA
V: TRBV30
J: TRBJ1-1
size: NA

DNA: TGTGCCAGCAGGGGACAGAAAAGACCAGATACGCAGTATTTT
CDR3: CASRGQKRPDTQYF
D: TRBD1
V: TRBV7-2
J: TRBJ2-3
size: NA

DNA: TGTGCCAGCAGTGAGTCGGGGAGTAGCACAGATACGCAGTATTTT
CDR3: CASSESGSSTDTQYF
D: NA
V: TRBV2
J: TRBJ2-3
size: NA

DNA: TGTGCCAGCAGCTTGGGGACCCACTCTGAAGCTTTCTTT
CDR3: CASSLGTHSEAFF
D: NA
V: TRBV5-5
J: TRBJ1-1
size: NA

DNA: TGTGCCAGCAGCCCGGAGGGGGCGAACACCGGGGAGCTGTTTTTT
CDR3: CASSPEGANTGELFF
D: NA
V: TRBV11-2
J: TRBJ2-2
size: NA

DNA: TGTGCGTCATTCGGAGGGGGAGTTCAGCCCCAGCATTTT
CDR3: CASFGGGVQPQHF
D: NA
V: TRBV19
J: TRBJ1-5
size: NA

DNA: TGTGCCAGCTCACAAACTAGCGGGGGGACAGAGACCCAGTACTTC
CDR3: CASSQTSGGTETQYF
D: TRBD2
V: TRBV18
J: TRBJ2-5
size: NA

DNA: TGTGCCATCAGGCCAGGGGGCGAGGAGACCCAGTACTTC
CDR3: CAIRPGGEETQYF
D: TRBD1
V: TRBV10-3
J: TRBJ2-5
size: NA

DNA: TGTGCCAGCTCAGCGGGACTAGCGGGATCGGGCAATGAGCAGTTCTTC
CDR3: CASSAGLAGSGNEQFF
D: TRBD2
V: TRBV18
J: TRBJ2-1
size: NA

DNA: TGTGCCAGCACCCTTCGATCCCGGGACGGAGGGGATCGAAACACCATATATTTT
CDR3: CASTLRSRDGGDRNTIYF
D: NA
V: TRBV2
J: TRBJ1-3
size: NA

DNA: TGTGCCAGCAGCCCTCAGGGGCGGACAGATACGCAGTATTTT
CDR3: CASSPQGRTDTQYF
D: NA
V: TRBV7-6
J: TRBJ2-3
size: NA

DNA: TGTGCCAGCAGTTTACTACAGGGAAACGTCCTGACTTTC
CDR3: CASSLLQGNVLTF
D: NA
V: TRBV28
J: TRBJ2-6
size: NA

DNA: TGTGCCAGCAGGCAGGGTAACGAGCAGTACTTC
CDR3: CASRQGNEQYF
D: NA
V: TRBV6-1
J: TRBJ2-7
size: NA

DNA: TGTGCCAGCAGCCAAGACCACAGGGCGCGCACTGAAGCTTTCTTT
CDR3: CASSQDHRARTEAFF
D: NA
V: TRBV14
J: TRBJ1-1
size: NA

DNA: TGTGCCAGCAGCTTACCCCGGCAGGGAGCTTTCTTT
CDR3: CASSLPRQGAFF
D: NA
V: TRBV7-8
J: TRBJ1-1
size: NA

DNA: TGTGCCAGTAGTCCGCGCCCGGGACAGCACTACAGATCCTACCCACCCGGGGCCAACGTCCTGACTTTC
CDR3: CASSPRPGQHYRSYPPGANVLTF
D: TRBD1
V: TRBV19
J: TRBJ2-6
size: NA

DNA: TGTGCCAGCAGCCAAGGTCCCGGGGGGAACACAGATACGCAGTATTTT
CDR3: CASSQGPGGNTDTQYF
D: TRBD2
V: TRBV4-2
J: TRBJ2-3
size: once

DNA: TGTGCCAGCAGCTTAGTGTCTTATAATTCACCCCTCCACTTT
CDR3: CASSLVSYNSPLHF
D: NA
V: TRBV7-8
J: TRBJ1-6
size: NA

DNA: TGTGCCTGGAGTGTACGGGACGATCAGCCCCAGCATTTT
CDR3: CAWSVRDDQPQHF
D: NA
V: TRBV30
J: TRBJ1-5
size: NA

DNA: TGTGCCTCACGGGGGAACGGGGAGCTGTTTTTT
CDR3: CASRGNGELFF
D: NA
V: TRBV6-6
J: TRBJ2-2
size: NA

DNA: TGTGCCAGCAACTTCGACAGTTTCCAGCCCCAGCATTTT
CDR3: CASNFDSFQPQHF
D: NA
V: TRBV6-5
J: TRBJ1-5
size: NA

DNA: TGTGCCAGCAGCTTAAAGGGTCGTCCTGAAGCTTTCTTT
CDR3: CASSLKGRPEAFF
D: NA
V: TRBV7-9
J: TRBJ1-1
size: NA

DNA: TGTGCTAGCAGCTCGGGACTAGCGGGAGGCGAGCAGTACTTC
CDR3: CASSSGLAGGEQYF
D: TRBD2
V: TRBV7-7
J: TRBJ2-7
size: few